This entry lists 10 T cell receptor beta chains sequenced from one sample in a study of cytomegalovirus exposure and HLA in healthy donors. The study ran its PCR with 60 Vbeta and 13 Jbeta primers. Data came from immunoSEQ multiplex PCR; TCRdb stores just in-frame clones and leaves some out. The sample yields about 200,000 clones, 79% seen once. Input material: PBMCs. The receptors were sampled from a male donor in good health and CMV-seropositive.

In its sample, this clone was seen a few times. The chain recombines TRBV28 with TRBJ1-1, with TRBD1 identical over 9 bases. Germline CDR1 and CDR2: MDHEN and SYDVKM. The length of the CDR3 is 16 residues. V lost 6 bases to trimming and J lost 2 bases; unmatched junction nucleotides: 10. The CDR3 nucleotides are TGTGCCAGCAGCCGCCAACAGGGGGCGGGAAACACTGAAGCTTTCTTT. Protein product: CASSRQQGAGNTEAFF. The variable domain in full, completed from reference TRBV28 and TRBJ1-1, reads DVKVTQSSRYLVKRTGEKVFLECVQDMDHENMFWYRQDPGLGLRLIYFSYDVKMKEKGDIPEGYSVSREKKERFSLILESASTNQTSMYLCASSRQQGAGNTEAFFGQGTRLTVV.

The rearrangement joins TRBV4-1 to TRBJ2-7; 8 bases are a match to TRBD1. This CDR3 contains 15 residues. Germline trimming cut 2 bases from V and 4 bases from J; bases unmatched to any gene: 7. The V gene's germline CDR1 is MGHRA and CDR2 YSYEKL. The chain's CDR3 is CASSQRTGSAYEQYF. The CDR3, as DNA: TGCGCCAGCAGCCAAAGGACAGGGTCTGCGTACGAGCAGTACTTC.

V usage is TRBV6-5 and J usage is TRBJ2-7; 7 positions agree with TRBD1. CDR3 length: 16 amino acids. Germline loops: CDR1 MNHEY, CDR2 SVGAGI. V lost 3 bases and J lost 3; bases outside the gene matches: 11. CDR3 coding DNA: TGTGCCAGCAGTTATGTCCCTCCGACAGGGTTCTACGAGCAGTACTTC. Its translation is CASSYVPPTGFYEQYF.

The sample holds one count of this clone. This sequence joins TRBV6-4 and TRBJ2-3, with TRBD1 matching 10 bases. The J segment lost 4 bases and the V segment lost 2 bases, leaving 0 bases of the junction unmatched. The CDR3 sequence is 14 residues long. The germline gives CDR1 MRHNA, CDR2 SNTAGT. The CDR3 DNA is TGTGCCAGCAGTGACGGACAGGGGGCAGATACGCAGTATTTT. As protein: CASSDGQGADTQYF.

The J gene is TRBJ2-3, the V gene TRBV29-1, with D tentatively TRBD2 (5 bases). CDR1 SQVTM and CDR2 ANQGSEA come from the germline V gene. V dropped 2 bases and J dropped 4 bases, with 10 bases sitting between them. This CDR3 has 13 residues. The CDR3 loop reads CSVETGMPDTQYF. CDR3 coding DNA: TGCAGCGTTGAAACGGGGATGCCAGATACGCAGTATTTT.

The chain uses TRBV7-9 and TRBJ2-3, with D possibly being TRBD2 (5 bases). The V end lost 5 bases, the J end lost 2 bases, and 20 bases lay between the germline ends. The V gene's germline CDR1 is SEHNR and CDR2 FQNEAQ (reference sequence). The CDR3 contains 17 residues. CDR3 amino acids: CASSPPEAEYITDTQYF. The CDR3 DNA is TGTGCCAGCAGCCCGCCTGAAGCGGAATATATCACAGATACGCAGTATTTT.

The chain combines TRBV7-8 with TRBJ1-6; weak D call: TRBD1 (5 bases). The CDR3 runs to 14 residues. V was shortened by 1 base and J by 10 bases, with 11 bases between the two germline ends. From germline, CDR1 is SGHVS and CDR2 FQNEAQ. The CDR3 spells CASSLGRVGSPLHF. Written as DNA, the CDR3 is TGTGCCAGCAGCTTAGGCAGGGTTGGGTCACCCCTCCACTTT.

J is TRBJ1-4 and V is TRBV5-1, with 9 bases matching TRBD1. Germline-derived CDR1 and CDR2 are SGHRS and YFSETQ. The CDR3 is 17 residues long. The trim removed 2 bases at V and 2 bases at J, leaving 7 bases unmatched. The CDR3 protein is CASSFGTGTSTNEKLFF. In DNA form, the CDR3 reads TGCGCCAGCAGCTTTGGGACAGGGACCTCTACTAATGAAAAACTGTTTTTT.

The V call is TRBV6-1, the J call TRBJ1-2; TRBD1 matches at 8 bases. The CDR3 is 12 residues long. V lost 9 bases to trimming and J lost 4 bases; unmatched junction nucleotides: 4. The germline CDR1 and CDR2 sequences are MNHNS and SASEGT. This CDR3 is CASRTGPYGYTF. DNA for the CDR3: TGTGCCAGTAGGACAGGGCCCTATGGCTACACCTTC.

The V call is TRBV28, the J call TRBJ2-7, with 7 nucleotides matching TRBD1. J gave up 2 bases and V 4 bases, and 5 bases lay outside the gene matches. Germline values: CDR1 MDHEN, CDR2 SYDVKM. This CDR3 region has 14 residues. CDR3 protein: CASSSPGGTYEQYF. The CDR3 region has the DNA TGTGCCAGCAGTTCCCCAGGGGGAACCTACGAGCAGTACTTC.